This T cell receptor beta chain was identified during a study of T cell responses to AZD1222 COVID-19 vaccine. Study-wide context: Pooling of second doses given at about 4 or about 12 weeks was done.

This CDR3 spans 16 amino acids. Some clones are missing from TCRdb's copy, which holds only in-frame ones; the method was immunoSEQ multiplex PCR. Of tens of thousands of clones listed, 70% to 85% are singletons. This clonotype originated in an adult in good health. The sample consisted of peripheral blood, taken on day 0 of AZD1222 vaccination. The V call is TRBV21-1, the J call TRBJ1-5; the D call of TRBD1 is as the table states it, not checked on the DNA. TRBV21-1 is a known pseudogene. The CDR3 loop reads CASVPSLGTQNQPQHF. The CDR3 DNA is TGTGCCAGCGTACCTTCCTTGGGGACACAGAATCAGCCCCAGCATTTT.